These 32 T cell receptor beta chains originate from one sample sequenced in a study of T cell repertoires in cytomegalovirus infection. TCRdb re-called the reads with MiXCR, one entry per CDR3 protein. The sample consists of about 530,000 distinct CDR3 sequences, around 27% of them appearing once. Sequencing input: PBMCs. These receptors came from a human donor in good health (CMV status not recorded). Some clones in this sample may be carry-over from other donors' samples.

This clonotype appeared a few times. The limits of the CDR3 on the DNA are not certain, so only TCRdb's listed CDR3 is given. This chain connects TRBV10-1 to TRBJ2-7; the table's D call TRBD2 went unverified against the DNA. Per germline, CDR1 WNHNN and CDR2 SYGVQD (reference sequence). The CDR3 contains 15 residues when both ends are counted. The CDR3 region is CASILVVTGGDEQYV.

The table lists this clonotype with many counts. The V call is TRBV11-2, the J call TRBJ2-1; 7 nucleotides agree with TRBD2. Germline-derived CDR1 and CDR2 are SGHAT and FQNNGV. The CDR3 extends over 12 amino acids. V shed 2 bases, J shed 9 bases, and the junction held 1 base outside the gene matches. The CDR3 DNA is TGTGCCAGCAGCTTATGGGGGGGTGAGCAGTTCTTC. This codes for CASSLWGGEQFF.

This clonotype was seen only a few times. The V call is TRBV7-9, the J call TRBJ1-6; D is undetermined. The germline V gene encodes CDR1 SEHNR and CDR2 FQNEAQ (reference sequence). CDR3 length equals 16 residues. Trimming took 5 bases from V and 6 from J, leaving 17 bases between them. For the CDR3, the DNA is TGTGCCAGCAGCCCGCTTGGACGGACCCTTAATTCACCCCTCCACTTT. This sequence encodes CASSPLGRTLNSPLHF.

This clonotype has a count of ten or more. J is TRBJ1-6 and V is TRBV10-3; D is ambiguous. Trimming left V 4 bases short and J 8 bases short, with 9 bases between. CDR1 is ENHRY and CDR2 is SYGVKD in the germline V gene. This CDR3 contains 13 residues. CDR3 sequence (DNA): TGTGCCATCAGTGCTGGGCCGGATTCACCCCTCCACTTT. It yields the protein CAISAGPDSPLHF.

This chain links TRBV28 with TRBJ2-3, with TRBD2 identical over 16 bases. From germline, CDR1 is MDHEN and CDR2 SYDVKM. The CDR3 contains 16 residues. V lost 6 bases to trimming and J lost 3 bases; unmatched junction nucleotides: 3. CDR3 sequence: CASRTGLAGGTDTQYF. For the CDR3, the DNA is TGTGCCAGCAGGACGGGACTAGCGGGAGGGACAGATACGCAGTATTTT.

This clonotype was found once. J is TRBJ2-1 and V is TRBV11-2, with D perhaps matching TRBD1 (6 bases). V lost 5 bases, J lost 1 base, and 15 bases lay in between. Germline lookup yields CDR1 SGHAT and CDR2 FQNNGV. There are 16 residues in the CDR3. The CDR3 is CASSVTTGLSYNEQFF. The CDR3 nucleotides are TGTGCCAGCAGCGTTACGACAGGCCTTTCCTACAATGAGCAGTTCTTC. The complete variable domain, with remaining parts taken from reference TRBV11-2 and TRBJ2-1, reads EAGVAQSPRYKIIEKRQSVAFWCNPISGHATLYWYQQILGQGPKLLIQFQNNGVVDDSQLPKDRFSAERLKGVDSTLKIQPAKLEDSAVYLCASSVTTGLSYNEQFFGPGTRLTVL.

This clonotype was found many times. This chain links TRBV7-8 with TRBJ2-1, with D perhaps matching TRBD2 (6 bases). Germline V gene sequence: CDR1 SGHVS, CDR2 FQNEAQ. The CDR3 length is 15 residues. Between the trimmed V and J ends, which lost 3 bases and 3 bases, there was a span of 12 bases. The CDR3 bases are TGTGCCAGCAGCTTTGATGGGGGGAGCTACAATGAGCAGTTCTTC. It codes for CASSFDGGSYNEQFF.

The genes are TRBV20-1 and TRBJ1-5, with D maybe TRBD1 (5 bases). The V end lost 5 bases, the J end lost 7 bases, and 18 bases lay between the germline ends. This CDR3 has 14 residues. Germline V gene sequence: CDR1 DFQATT, CDR2 SNEGSKA (reference sequence). CDR3 sequence reads: CSAARDSQEQPQHF. CDR3 nucleotide sequence: TGCAGTGCTGCCCGGGACTCCCAAGAACAGCCCCAGCATTTT.

The chain uses TRBV6-5 and TRBJ2-7; a weak D match, TRBD1 (6 bases). Germline V gene lookup returns CDR1 MNHEY and CDR2 SVGAGI. V shed 0 bases and J shed 3 bases, with 12 bases lying between them. CDR3 length: 15 residues. DNA of the CDR3: TGTGCCAGCAGTTACTCTCTGGACAGCAACTACGAGCAGTACTTC. Translation gives CASSYSLDSNYEQYF.

This clonotype showed up many times. CDR3 amino acids: CASSYSPGSYNEQFF. The CDR3 DNA follows: TGTGCCAGCAGTTACTCGCCGGGATCTTACAATGAGCAGTTCTTC. The chain couples TRBV6-5 to TRBJ2-1; D is possibly TRBD2 (5 bases). Trimming stripped 0 bases from V and 4 bases from J, with 10 bases between. Germline V gene lookup returns CDR1 MNHEY and CDR2 SVGAGI. The CDR3 contains 15 residues.

There are many counts of this clonotype. The chain combines TRBV7-2 with TRBJ1-5; 9 bases fit TRBD1. The CDR3 sequence is 16 residues long. Germline V gene sequence: CDR1 SGHTA, CDR2 FQGNSA. V gave up 3 bases and J gave up 5 bases; unmatched junction bases: 8. The CDR3 region has the DNA TGTGCCAGCAGCTTGTACACGGGACAGGGATATCAGCCCCAGCATTTT. It encodes CASSLYTGQGYQPQHF.

The chain has TRBV29-1 and TRBJ2-3; 8 nucleotides align to TRBD2. The V gene end was trimmed by 7 bases and the J gene end by 1 base; junction bases not matched to a gene: 7. The CDR3 extends over 14 amino acids. Germline V CDR1 and CDR2: SQVTM, ANQGSEA. The CDR3 region is CSAGGAEGTDTQYF. The CDR3 DNA reads TGCAGCGCCGGGGGGGCGGAAGGCACAGATACGCAGTATTTT.

V usage is TRBV11-3 and J usage is TRBJ2-3; 12 bases map to TRBD2. V lost 5 bases, J lost 6 bases, and 15 bases stayed unmatched. This CDR3 spans 18 amino acids. CDR1 SGHNT and CDR2 YENEEA come from the germline V gene. The CDR3 coding sequence is TGTGCCAGCAGCCCGAGTTGGGCTAGCGGGAGGGCCAGCGATACGCAGTATTTT. It translates to CASSPSWASGRASDTQYF.

The chain is built from TRBV3-1 and TRBJ1-5; D not certain. The germline V and J ends were trimmed by 0 bases and 0 bases, with 6 bases remaining between them. CDR3 size: 15 residues. CDR1 is LGHDT and CDR2 is YNNKEL in the germline V gene (reference sequence). CDR3 nucleotides: TGTGCCAGCAGCCAAGAAGGGCTTAGCAATCAGCCCCAGCATTTT. Its translation is CASSQEGLSNQPQHF.

V and J are TRBV3-1 and TRBJ2-1; 12 bases match TRBD2. The CDR3 spans 17 residues. The V segment lost 1 base and the J segment 4 bases; nucleotides outside the gene matches: 5. Germline V gene data show CDR1 as LGHDT and CDR2 as YNNKEL (reference sequence). The CDR3 DNA is TGTGCCAGCAGCCAAGTTCTAGCGGGAGGGATTTACAATGAGCAGTTCTTC. Translation gives CASSQVLAGGIYNEQFF.

The rearrangement joins TRBV29-1 to TRBJ1-2; D remains unclear. Trimming removed 3 bases from V and 6 bases from J, with 8 bases in between. The CDR3 covers 11 residues. CDR1 and CDR2 from the germline V gene are SQVTM and ANQGSEA. The CDR3 DNA follows: TGCAGCGTTGAGAGAGTTGATGGCTACACCTTC. Translating it yields CSVERVDGYTF.

A few counts support this clonotype. This chain joins TRBV7-9 and TRBJ2-1; 8 bases are shared with TRBD2. CDR1 SEHNR and CDR2 FQNEAQ come from the germline V gene (reference sequence). The CDR3 runs to 13 residues. J was trimmed by 10 bases and V by 7 bases; bases with no gene match: 9. The CDR3 nucleotides read TGTGCCAGCACCATAGCGGGAATGCAAGAGCAGTTCTTC. This encodes CASTIAGMQEQFF.

The J gene is TRBJ2-7, the V gene TRBV4-1, with TRBD1 identical over 7 bases. V lost 3 bases to trimming and J lost 4 bases; unmatched junction nucleotides: 6. This CDR3 is 14 amino acids long. Per the germline V gene, CDR1 is MGHRA and CDR2 is YSYEKL. CDR3 DNA sequence: TGCGCCAGCAGCCAGATCGGACAGGATTACGAGCAGTACTTC. Amino acid sequence: CASSQIGQDYEQYF.

Ten or more counts support this clonotype. V is TRBV7-2 and J is TRBJ2-1; D may correspond to TRBD1 or TRBD2 (5 bases each). The CDR3 covers 14 residues. V was pared by 5 bases and J by 9 bases, with 17 bases between. The germline CDR1 and CDR2 sequences are SGHTA and FQGNSA. For the CDR3, the DNA is TGTGCCAGCAGCCCCGGGACCACCTGGGGTGAGCAGTTCTTC. Amino acids: CASSPGTTWGEQFF.

There are many counts of this clonotype. V and J are TRBV7-2 and TRBJ1-3; no clear D gene. The CDR3 is 16 amino acids. Per the germline V gene, CDR1 is SGHTA and CDR2 is FQGNSA. V gave up 1 base and J gave up 0 bases, with 10 bases separating them. CDR3 sequence reads: CASSLVPASSGNTIYF. The CDR3 DNA reads as TGTGCCAGCAGCTTAGTTCCGGCCAGCTCTGGAAACACCATATATTTT.

This clonotype has a count of ten or more. The CDR3 protein is CASSLGREQPQHF. Written as DNA, the CDR3 is TGTGCCAGCAGCTTAGGTCGAGAGCAGCCCCAGCATTTT. The chain links TRBV7-8 to TRBJ1-5; D gene unclear. V lost 1 base to trimming and J lost 7 bases, with 8 bases between them. The CDR3 contains 13 residues. The germline CDR1 and CDR2 sequences are SGHVS and FQNEAQ.

This clonotype was seen only a few times. As DNA, the CDR3 is TGTGCCAGCAGTCCGGGATCCGAGAGCTCCTATAATTCACCCCTCCACTTT. This gives the protein CASSPGSESSYNSPLHF. The rearrangement joins TRBV6-5 to TRBJ1-6; D call uncertain. Germline assignment: CDR1 MNHEY and CDR2 SVGAGI. The CDR3 length is 17 residues. Trimming cost V 5 bases and J 0 bases, with 14 bases left between them.

The table lists this clonotype with a few counts. The rearrangement links TRBV20-1 to TRBJ2-7; TRBD2 matches at 12 bases. Trimming took 1 base from V and 9 from J; bases not matched to a gene: 10. CDR3 size: 15 residues. Germline V CDR1 and CDR2: DFQATT, SNEGSKA (reference sequence). The chain's CDR3 is CSARGTSGAFRGQYF. CDR3 in DNA: TGCAGTGCTAGAGGGACTAGCGGGGCCTTTCGGGGGCAGTACTTC.

The chain joins TRBV7-2 to TRBJ1-1; D is perhaps TRBD1 (5 bases). CDR1 is SGHTA, CDR2 FQGNSA, per germline. Trimming removed 5 bases from V and 1 base from J, with 11 bases in between. The CDR3 spans 14 residues. The CDR3 here is CASSDRTRNTEAFF. The CDR3 DNA is TGTGCCAGCAGCGACAGAACAAGGAACACTGAAGCTTTCTTT.

This clonotype was detected only a few times. The DNA of the CDR3 is TGCAGTGCTAGAGGTGGGCTTAACTACAATGAGCAGTTCTTC. This codes for CSARGGLNYNEQFF. J is TRBJ2-1 and V is TRBV20-1; D not certain. The CDR3 covers 14 residues. The ends were cut back, 1 base at V and 3 bases at J, with 10 bases in the middle. Germline lookup yields CDR1 DFQATT and CDR2 SNEGSKA (reference sequence).

The V call is TRBV6-2 or TRBV6-3, the J call TRBJ2-1; 7 bases map to TRBD2. The CDR3 runs 15 residues. J was trimmed by 2 bases and V by 2 bases; bases with no gene match: 3. From germline, CDR1 is MNHEY and CDR2 SVGEGT. The chain's CDR3 is CASSYRAGTYNEQFF. The CDR3 region has the DNA TGTGCCAGCAGTTACCGAGCGGGAACCTACAATGAGCAGTTCTTC.

The gene calls are TRBV7-2 and TRBJ1-6; no definite D call. The V end lost 6 bases, the J end lost 14 bases, and 17 bases lay between the germline ends. Germline V gene lookup returns CDR1 SGHTA and CDR2 FQGNSA. The CDR3 is 13 residues long. The CDR3 sequence is CASRIGGEHSLHF. The CDR3 DNA reads TGTGCCAGCAGGATTGGCGGCGAACACTCCCTCCACTTT.

Regarding this clonotype: Its ends do not fully match the called genes, so a read error is possible. The chain couples TRBV30 to TRBJ1-2; no reliable D call. The germline V gene encodes CDR1 GTSNPN and CDR2 SVGIG (reference sequence). The CDR3 is made up of 11 amino acids. CDR3 sequence (DNA): TGTGCCTGGAGTAGATCGACGGTCAATAACTTC. This translates into CAWSRSTVNNF.

This clonotype appeared many times. The rearrangement uses TRBV7-9 and TRBJ2-4, with unresolved D. CDR3 length: 13 amino acids. Germline lookup yields CDR1 SEHNR and CDR2 FQNEAQ (reference sequence). The V end lost 1 base, the J end lost 4 bases, and 5 bases lay between the germline ends. The CDR3 nucleotides are TGTGCCAGCAGCTTAGGGGCGAAAAACATTCAGTACTTC. It codes for CASSLGAKNIQYF.

Only a few counts were recorded for this clonotype. V and J are TRBV12-3 or TRBV12-4 and TRBJ1-2; 8 nucleotides match TRBD1. J was trimmed by 8 bases and V by 1 base; bases with no gene match: 6. There are 14 residues in the CDR3. DNA of the CDR3: TGTGCCAGCAGTTTAGTGGACAGGGTGGAAGGCTACACCTTC. This encodes CASSLVDRVEGYTF.

This clonotype showed up just a few times. The rearrangement links TRBV30 to TRBJ2-5; 13 positions match TRBD2. CDR3 length: 15 residues. The V segment lost 5 bases and the J segment 4 bases; nucleotides outside the gene matches: 7. Germline assignment: CDR1 GTSNPN and CDR2 SVGIG (reference sequence). CDR3: CAWGGGLAGRETQYF. The CDR3 coding sequence is TGTGCCTGGGGAGGGGGACTAGCGGGAAGAGAGACCCAGTACTTC.

The rearrangement joins TRBV29-1 to TRBJ1-5; D is ambiguous. Germline loops: CDR1 SQVTM, CDR2 ANQGSEA. V dropped 6 bases and J dropped 4 bases, with 19 bases sitting between them. This CDR3 has 15 amino acids. CDR3 sequence: CSVSLGSRRNQPQHF. CDR3 DNA sequence: TGCAGCGTCTCTCTCGGGTCCCGACGAAATCAGCCCCAGCATTTT.